This T cell receptor beta chain was sequenced for a study of Ad26.COV2.S vaccination and SARS-CoV-2 variants. Sequencing was performed with immunoSEQ multiplex PCR; in TCRdb, only in-frame clones are kept and a portion is missing. The table records approximately 420,000 clones, more than 75% of them present only once. Treatment noted: about 20 received Ad26.COV2.S at low or high dose, single or two shots; roughly 5 received placebo; per-sample allocation not given. All samples were drawn on day 63, counting from the first vaccine or placebo injection. CDR1 and CDR2 from the germline V gene are LGHDT and YNNKEL (reference sequence). The CDR3 sequence is 16 residues long. J gave up 5 bases and V 3 bases, and 6 bases lay outside the gene matches.

The source of this sequence is a person between 18 and 59 years old who received the Ad26.COV2.S COVID-19 vaccine or a placebo. The source material was peripheral blood, sampled in a trial of Ad26.COV2.S vaccine versus placebo. The chain combines TRBV3-1 (or the pseudogene TRBV3-2) with TRBJ2-5; the match to TRBD2 covers 13 bases. The CDR3 loop reads CASSQGTSGALETQYF. CDR3 coding DNA: TGTGCCAGCAGCCAGGGGACTAGCGGGGCTCTGGAGACCCAGTACTTC.